This T cell receptor beta chain was captured by sequencing in a study of somatic mutations in cytotoxic T cells in rheumatoid arthritis. For the study at large: Sorted by flow to nearly 100% purity were some V beta antibody-stained T-cell populations, including V beta1+ cells sequenced for TCRB.

The method was immunoSEQ multiplex PCR; TCRdb's version includes in-frame clones alone and lacks a portion of them. The sample lists fewer than 20,000 clones, 74% seen once, with 5.3% in the top ten. Study-wide results and limits: Age was associated with higher CD8+ clonality in rheumatoid arthritis patients, not in healthy controls.

A note on this clone: No antigen is known for it.

The sequencing input was CD8+ T cells sorted from blood. The source is a man aged 55 to 70 in good health.

CDR3 in DNA: TGTGCCAGCAGGCAGGGTACTAACTATGGCTACACCTTC. Protein sequence: CASRQGTNYGYTF. The gene calls are TRBV7-8 and TRBJ1-2, with D possibly matching TRBD1 (5 bases). Germline CDR1 reads SGHVS; CDR2 reads FQNEAQ. Trimming took off 6 bases at V and 0 bases at J, with 8 bases between the two ends. The CDR3 runs to 13 residues.